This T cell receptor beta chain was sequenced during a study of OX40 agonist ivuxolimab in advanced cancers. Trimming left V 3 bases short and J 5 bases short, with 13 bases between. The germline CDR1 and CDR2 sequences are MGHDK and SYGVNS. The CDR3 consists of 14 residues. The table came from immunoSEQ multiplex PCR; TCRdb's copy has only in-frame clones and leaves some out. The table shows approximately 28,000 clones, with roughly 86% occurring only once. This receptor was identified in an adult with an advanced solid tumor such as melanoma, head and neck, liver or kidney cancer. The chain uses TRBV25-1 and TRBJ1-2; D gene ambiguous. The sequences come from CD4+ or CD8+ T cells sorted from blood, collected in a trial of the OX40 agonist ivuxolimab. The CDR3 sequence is CASSDFTAPYGYTF. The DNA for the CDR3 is TGTGCCAGCAGTGATTTCACAGCCCCATATGGCTACACCTTC.